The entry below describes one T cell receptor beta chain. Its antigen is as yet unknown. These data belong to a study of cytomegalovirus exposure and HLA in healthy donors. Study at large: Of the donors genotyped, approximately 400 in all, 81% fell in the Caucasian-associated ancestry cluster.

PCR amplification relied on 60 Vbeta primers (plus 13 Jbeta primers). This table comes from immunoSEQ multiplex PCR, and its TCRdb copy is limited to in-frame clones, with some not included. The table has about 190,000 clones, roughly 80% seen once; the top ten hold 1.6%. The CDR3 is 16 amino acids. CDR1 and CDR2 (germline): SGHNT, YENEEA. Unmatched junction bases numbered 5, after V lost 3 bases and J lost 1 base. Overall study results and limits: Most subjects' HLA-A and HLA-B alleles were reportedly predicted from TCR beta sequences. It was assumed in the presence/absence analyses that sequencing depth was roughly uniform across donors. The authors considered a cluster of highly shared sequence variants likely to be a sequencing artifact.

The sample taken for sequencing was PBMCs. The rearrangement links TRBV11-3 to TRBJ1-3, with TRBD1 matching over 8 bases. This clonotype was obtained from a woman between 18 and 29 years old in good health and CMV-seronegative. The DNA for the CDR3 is TGTGCCAGCAGCTTGGAGGGGACAGGATCTGGAAACACCATATATTTT. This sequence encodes CASSLEGTGSGNTIYF. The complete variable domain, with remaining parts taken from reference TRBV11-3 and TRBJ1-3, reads EAGVVQSPRYKIIEKKQPVAFWCNPISGHNTLYWYLQNLGQGPELLIRYENEEAVDDSQLPKDRFSAERLKGVDSTLKIQPAELGDSAVYLCASSLEGTGSGNTIYFGEGSWLTVV.